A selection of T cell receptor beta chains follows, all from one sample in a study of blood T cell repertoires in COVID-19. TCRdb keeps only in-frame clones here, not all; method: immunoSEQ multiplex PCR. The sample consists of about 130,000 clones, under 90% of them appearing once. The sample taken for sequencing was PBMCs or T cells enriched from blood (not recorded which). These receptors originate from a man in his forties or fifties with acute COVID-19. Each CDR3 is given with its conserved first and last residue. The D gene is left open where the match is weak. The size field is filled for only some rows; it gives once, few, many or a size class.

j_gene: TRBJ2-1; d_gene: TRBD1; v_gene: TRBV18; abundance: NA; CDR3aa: CASSSGTGDYNEQFF; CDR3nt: TGTGCCAGCTCAAGCGGGACAGGGGACTACAATGAGCAGTTCTTC
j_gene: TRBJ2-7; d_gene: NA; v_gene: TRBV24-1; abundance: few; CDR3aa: CATSDSWGTGYEQYF; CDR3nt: TGTGCCACCAGTGATTCCTGGGGGACTGGCTACGAGCAGTACTTC
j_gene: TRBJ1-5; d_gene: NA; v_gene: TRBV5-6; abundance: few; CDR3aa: CASSLEQVFSNQPQHF; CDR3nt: TGTGCCAGCAGCTTGGAACAGGTCTTTAGCAATCAGCCCCAGCATTTT
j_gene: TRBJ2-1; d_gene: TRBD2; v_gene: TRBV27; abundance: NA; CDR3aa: CASSRTSGYNEQFF; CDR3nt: TGTGCCAGCAGTCGGACTAGCGGGTACAATGAGCAGTTCTTC
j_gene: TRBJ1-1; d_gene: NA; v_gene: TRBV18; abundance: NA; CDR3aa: CASSPAGIDTEAFF; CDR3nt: TGTGCCAGCTCACCAGCAGGGATAGACACTGAAGCTTTCTTT
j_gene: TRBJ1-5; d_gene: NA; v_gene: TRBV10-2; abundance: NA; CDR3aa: CASSESGGGQPQHF; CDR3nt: TGCGCCAGCAGTGAGTCGGGGGGAGGGCAGCCCCAGCATTTT
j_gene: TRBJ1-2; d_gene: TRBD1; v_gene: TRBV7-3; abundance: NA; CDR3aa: CASSLYTGDGYTF; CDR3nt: TGTGCCAGCAGCCTCTATACAGGGGATGGCTACACCTTC
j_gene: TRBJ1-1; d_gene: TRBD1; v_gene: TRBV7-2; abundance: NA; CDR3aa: CASSSTGGGLGTEAFF; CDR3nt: TGTGCCAGCAGCTCCACAGGGGGAGGTCTGGGCACTGAAGCTTTCTTT
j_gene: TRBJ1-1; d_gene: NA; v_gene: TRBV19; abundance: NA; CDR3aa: CASRTVNTEAFF; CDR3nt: TGTGCCAGTAGGACAGTGAACACTGAAGCTTTCTTT
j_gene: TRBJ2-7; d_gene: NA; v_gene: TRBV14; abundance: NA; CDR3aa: CASSRWPKATEYEQYF; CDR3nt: TGTGCCAGCAGCCGGTGGCCGAAAGCTACAGAATACGAGCAGTACTTC
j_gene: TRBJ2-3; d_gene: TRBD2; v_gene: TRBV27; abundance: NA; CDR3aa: CASSFSGGAADTQYF; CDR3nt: TGTGCCAGCAGTTTTAGCGGGGGGGCCGCAGATACGCAGTATTTT
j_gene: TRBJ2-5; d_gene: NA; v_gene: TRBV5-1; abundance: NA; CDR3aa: CASSEGQREETQYF; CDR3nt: TGCGCCAGCAGCGAGGGACAGCGGGAAGAGACCCAGTACTTC
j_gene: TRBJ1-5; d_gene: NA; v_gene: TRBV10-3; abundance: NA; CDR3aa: CAISESEGIHQPQHF; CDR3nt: TGTGCCATCAGTGAGTCAGAGGGAATTCATCAGCCCCAGCATTTT
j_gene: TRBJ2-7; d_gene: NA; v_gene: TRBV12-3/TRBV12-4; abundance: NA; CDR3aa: CASRGLYEQYF; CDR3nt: TGTGCCAGCAGGGGACTGTACGAGCAGTACTTC
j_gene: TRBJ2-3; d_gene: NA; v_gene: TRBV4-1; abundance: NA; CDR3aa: CASSPLLAREAADTQYF; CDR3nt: TGCGCCAGCAGCCCGCTTCTAGCGAGGGAGGCTGCAGATACGCAGTATTTT
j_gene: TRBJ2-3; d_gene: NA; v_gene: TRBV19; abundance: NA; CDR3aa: CASSIPGGETDTQYF; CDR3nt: TGTGCCAGTAGTATCCCCGGGGGAGAGACAGATACGCAGTATTTT
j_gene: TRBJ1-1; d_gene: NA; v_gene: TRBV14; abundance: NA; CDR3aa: CASSPSGGPEAFF; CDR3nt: TGTGCCAGCAGCCCGAGCGGGGGACCTGAAGCTTTCTTT
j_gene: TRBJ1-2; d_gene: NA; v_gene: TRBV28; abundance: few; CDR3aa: CASSLGARGYTF; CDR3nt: TGTGCCAGCAGTTTGGGGGCAAGGGGCTACACCTTC
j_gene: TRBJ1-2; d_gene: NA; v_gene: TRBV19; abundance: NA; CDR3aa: CASRDTSNYGYTF; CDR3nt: TGTGCCAGCCGGGACACCTCTAACTATGGCTACACCTTC
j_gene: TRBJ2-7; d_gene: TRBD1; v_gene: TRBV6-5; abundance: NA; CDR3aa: CASTLDRASYEQYF; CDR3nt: TGTGCCAGCACCTTGGACAGGGCTTCCTACGAGCAGTACTTC
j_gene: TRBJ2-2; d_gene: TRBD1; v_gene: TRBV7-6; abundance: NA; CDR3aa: CASSLTPGQESTGELFF; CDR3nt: TGTGCCAGCAGCTTAACCCCGGGACAGGAGTCCACCGGGGAGCTGTTTTTT
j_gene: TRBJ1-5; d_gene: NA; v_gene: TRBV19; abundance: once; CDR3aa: CASKARGFVNQPQHF; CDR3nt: TGTGCCAGTAAGGCCAGGGGATTTGTCAATCAGCCCCAGCATTTT
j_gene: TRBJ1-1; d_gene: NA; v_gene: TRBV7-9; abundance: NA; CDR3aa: CASSLLVSTEAFF; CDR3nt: TGTGCCAGCAGCTTGCTGGTCAGCACTGAAGCTTTCTTT
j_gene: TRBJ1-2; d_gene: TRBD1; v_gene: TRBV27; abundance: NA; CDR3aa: CASSLSFTGGGNGYTF; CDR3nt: TGTGCCAGCAGTTTATCGTTCACAGGGGGAGGGAATGGCTACACCTTC
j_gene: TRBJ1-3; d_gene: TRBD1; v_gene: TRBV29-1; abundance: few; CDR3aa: CSVAGGDGNTIYF; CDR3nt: TGCAGCGTCGCAGGGGGCGACGGAAACACCATATATTTT
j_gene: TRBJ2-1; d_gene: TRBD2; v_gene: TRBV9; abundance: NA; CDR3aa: CASSFSGLAGGNEQFF; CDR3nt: TGTGCCAGCAGCTTCTCGGGACTAGCGGGAGGGAATGAGCAGTTCTTC
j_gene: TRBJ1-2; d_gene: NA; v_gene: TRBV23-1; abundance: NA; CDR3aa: CASKPAPGGYTF; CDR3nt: TGCGCCAGCAAACCGGCGCCGGGTGGCTACACCTTC
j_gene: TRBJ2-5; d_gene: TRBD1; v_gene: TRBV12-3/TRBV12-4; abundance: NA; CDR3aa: CASRRSGGETQYF; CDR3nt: TGTGCCAGCAGGCGATCAGGGGGCGAGACCCAGTACTTC
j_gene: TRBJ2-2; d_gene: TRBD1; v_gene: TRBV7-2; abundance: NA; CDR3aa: CASSLGLRDRGSSGELFF; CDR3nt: TGTGCCAGCAGCTTAGGTCTACGGGACAGGGGATCATCCGGGGAGCTGTTTTTT
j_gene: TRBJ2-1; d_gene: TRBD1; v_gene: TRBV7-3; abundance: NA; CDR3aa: CASSLNGQGPYNEQFF; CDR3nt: TGTGCCAGCAGCTTAAACGGACAGGGCCCCTACAATGAGCAGTTCTTC
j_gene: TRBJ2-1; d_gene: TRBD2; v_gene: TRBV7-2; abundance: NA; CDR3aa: CASRLGGGNEQFF; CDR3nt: TGTGCCAGCAGGTTGGGCGGGGGAAATGAGCAGTTCTTC
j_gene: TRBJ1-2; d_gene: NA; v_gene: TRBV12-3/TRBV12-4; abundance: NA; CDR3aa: CASSKSLDIGYTF; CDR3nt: TGTGCCAGCAGCAAGAGCCTGGACATTGGCTACACCTTC
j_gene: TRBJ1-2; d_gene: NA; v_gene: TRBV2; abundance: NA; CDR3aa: CASSEERQNYGYTF; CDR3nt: TGTGCCAGCAGTGAAGAAAGACAGAACTATGGCTACACCTTC
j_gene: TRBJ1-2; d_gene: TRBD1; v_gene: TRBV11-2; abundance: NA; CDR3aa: CASSGRTGGRDYGYTF; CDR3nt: TGTGCCAGCAGCGGCAGGACAGGGGGAAGGGACTATGGCTACACCTTC
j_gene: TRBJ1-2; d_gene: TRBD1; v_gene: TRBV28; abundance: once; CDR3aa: CASSLHRGRGYTF; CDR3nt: TGTGCCAGCAGTCTCCACAGGGGTCGGGGCTACACCTTC
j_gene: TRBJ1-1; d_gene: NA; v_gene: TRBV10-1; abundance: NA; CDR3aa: CASSENGGRTAFF; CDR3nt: TGCGCCAGCAGTGAAAATGGGGGCCGGACAGCTTTCTTT
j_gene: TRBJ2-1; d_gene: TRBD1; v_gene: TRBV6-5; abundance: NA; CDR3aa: CASSSLTGAGRKQFF; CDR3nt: TGTGCCAGCAGTTCTCTCACAGGGGCCGGTAGAAAGCAGTTCTTC
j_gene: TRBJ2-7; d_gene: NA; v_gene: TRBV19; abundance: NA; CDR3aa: CASTLGEESSYEQYF; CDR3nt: TGTGCCAGTACCCTGGGAGAGGAGAGCTCCTACGAGCAGTACTTC
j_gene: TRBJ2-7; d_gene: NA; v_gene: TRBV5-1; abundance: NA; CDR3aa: CASSSGQSSYEQYF; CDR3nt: TGCGCCAGCAGCTCCGGACAGAGCTCCTACGAGCAGTACTTC
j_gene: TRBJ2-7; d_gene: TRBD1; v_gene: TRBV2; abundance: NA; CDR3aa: CASSLSGTGHYEQYF; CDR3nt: TGTGCCAGCAGCTTGTCCGGGACAGGACACTACGAGCAGTACTTC
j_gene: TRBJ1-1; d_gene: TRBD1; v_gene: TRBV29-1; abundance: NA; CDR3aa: CSGQGRVTEAFF; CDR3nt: TGCAGCGGACAGGGTCGGGTTACTGAAGCTTTCTTT
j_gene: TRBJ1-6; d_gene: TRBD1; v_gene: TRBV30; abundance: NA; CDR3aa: CAWSLTGDSPLHF; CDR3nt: TGTGCCTGGAGTTTGACAGGGGATTCACCCCTCCACTTT
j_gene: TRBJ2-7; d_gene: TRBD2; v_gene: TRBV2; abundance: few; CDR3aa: CASRLAVTYEQYF; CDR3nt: TGTGCCAGCAGACTAGCGGTTACCTACGAGCAGTACTTC
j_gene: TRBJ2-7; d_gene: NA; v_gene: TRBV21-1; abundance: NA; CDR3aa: CASSKYNLAGAQRNEQYF; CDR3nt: TGTGCCAGCAGCAAATATAATCTAGCGGGAGCCCAGAGGAACGAGCAGTACTTC
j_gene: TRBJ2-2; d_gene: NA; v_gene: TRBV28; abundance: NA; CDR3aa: CASSLMGRELFF; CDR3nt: TGTGCCAGCAGTTTGATGGGGCGGGAGCTGTTTTTT
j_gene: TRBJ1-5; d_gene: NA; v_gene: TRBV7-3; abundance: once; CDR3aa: CASSASDRNPQHF; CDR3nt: TGTGCCAGCAGCGCCTCTGACAGGAACCCCCAGCATTTT
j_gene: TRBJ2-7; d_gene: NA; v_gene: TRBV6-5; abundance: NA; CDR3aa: CASSYFGRGDEQYF; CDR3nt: TGTGCCAGCAGTTACTTCGGCCGGGGTGACGAGCAGTACTTC
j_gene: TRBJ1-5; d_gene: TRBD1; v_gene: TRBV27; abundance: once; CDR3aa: CASSLRAPGDRRGGGNQPQHF; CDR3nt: TGTGCCAGCAGTTTACGGGCACCCGGGGACAGGAGGGGGGGAGGCAATCAGCCCCAGCATTTT
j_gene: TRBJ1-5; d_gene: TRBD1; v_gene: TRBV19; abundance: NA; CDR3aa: CASSIRGRGPDSNQPQHF; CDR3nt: TGTGCCAGTAGTATAAGGGGGCGCGGCCCTGATAGCAATCAGCCCCAGCATTTT
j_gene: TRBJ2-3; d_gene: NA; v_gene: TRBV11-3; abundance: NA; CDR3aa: CASSLGLGTDTQYF; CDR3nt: TGTGCCAGCAGCTTGGGACTCGGCACAGATACGCAGTATTTT
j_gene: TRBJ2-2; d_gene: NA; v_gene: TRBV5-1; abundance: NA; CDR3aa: CASSLDTFTGELFF; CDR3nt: TGCGCCAGCAGCTTGGACACCTTCACCGGGGAGCTGTTTTTT
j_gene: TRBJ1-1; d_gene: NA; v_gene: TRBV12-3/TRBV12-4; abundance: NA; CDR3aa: CASSPQGDTEAFF; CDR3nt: TGTGCCAGCAGCCCGCAGGGTGACACTGAAGCTTTCTTT